The clone carrying this T cell receptor beta chain was observed at least ten times. As yet, its antigen is unknown. This sample stems from a study of breast tumors, draining lymph nodes, adjacent tissues. Findings of the study overall: Findings are consistent with lymph node origin and intratumoral expansion of most tumor T cells. That most tumor T cells come from lymph nodes remained unproven.

The lymph nodes were axillary draining lymph nodes from breast cancer patients. TCRdb processed the multiplex PCR reads anew with MiXCR; each CDR3 protein has one entry. The sample lists around 300,000 distinct CDR3 sequences; over 30% were seen once. With 0 bases clipped from V and 7 bases from J, the junction kept 4 bases outside the gene matches. Germline loops: CDR1 SGHNT, CDR2 YYREEE (reference sequence). The CDR3 is 15 residues long. This chain joins TRBV5-4 and TRBJ2-2; 9 bases line up with TRBD2. The receptor was isolated from a female donor with breast cancer. Some clones in this sample may be carry-over from other donors' samples. Sequencing was done on a sample of axillary lymph node tissue. The CDR3 protein is CASSLVGGRVGELFF. The CDR3, as DNA: TGTGCCAGCAGCTTGGTTGGCGGGAGGGTCGGGGAGCTGTTTTTT.